The sequence of this TCR beta chain was determined in a study of T cell responses to AZD1222 COVID-19 vaccine. With respect to this clone: Its specificity is not known.

This table comes from immunoSEQ multiplex PCR, and its TCRdb copy is limited to in-frame clones, with some not included. The top ten clones hold approximately 2.2% of a sample with about 140,000 clones, 90% to 95% of them seen once. Study findings and constraints: An increase in Spike-specific TCR breadth and depth was observed after two AZD1222 doses. Donors skewed white British and female; clonal diversity was possibly underestimated. Without day 14 samples, only post-peak T cell repertoires were studied.

The trim removed 5 bases at V and 5 bases at J, leaving 5 bases unmatched. The germline CDR1 and CDR2 sequences are SGHTA and FQGTGA. CDR3 length: 14 amino acids. This chain connects TRBV7-3 to TRBJ2-2; 7 bases are shared with TRBD1. The sequencing used peripheral blood, collected on day 0 of AZD1222 vaccination. The clonotype comes from an adult in good health. The CDR3 loop is CASSPGTATGELFF. CDR3 sequence (DNA): TGTGCCAGCAGCCCCGGGACAGCAACCGGGGAGCTGTTTTTT.